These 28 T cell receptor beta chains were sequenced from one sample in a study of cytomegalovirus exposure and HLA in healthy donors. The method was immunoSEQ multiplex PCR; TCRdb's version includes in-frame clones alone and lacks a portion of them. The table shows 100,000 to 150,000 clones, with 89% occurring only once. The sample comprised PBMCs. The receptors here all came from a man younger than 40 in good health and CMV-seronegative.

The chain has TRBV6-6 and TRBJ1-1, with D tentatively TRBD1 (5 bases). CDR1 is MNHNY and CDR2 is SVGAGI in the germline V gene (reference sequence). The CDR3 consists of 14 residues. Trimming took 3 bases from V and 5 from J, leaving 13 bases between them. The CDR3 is CASSYGIGGTEAFF. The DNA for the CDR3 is TGTGCCAGCAGTTATGGGATTGGGGGGACTGAAGCTTTCTTT.

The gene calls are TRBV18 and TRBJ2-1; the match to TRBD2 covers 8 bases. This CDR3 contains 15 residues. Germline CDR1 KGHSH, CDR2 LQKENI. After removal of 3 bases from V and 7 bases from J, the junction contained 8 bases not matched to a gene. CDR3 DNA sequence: TGTGCCAGCTCACCCACTTCTAGCGGGTCTAATGAGCAGTTCTTC. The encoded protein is CASSPTSSGSNEQFF.

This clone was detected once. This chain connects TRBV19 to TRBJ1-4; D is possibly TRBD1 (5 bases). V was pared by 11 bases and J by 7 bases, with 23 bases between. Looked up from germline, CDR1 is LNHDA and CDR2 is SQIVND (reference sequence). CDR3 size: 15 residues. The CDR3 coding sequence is TGTGCCCGAGCCCCCCAAGGGGAAAGGCCTGAAAAACTGTTTTTT. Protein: CARAPQGERPEKLFF.

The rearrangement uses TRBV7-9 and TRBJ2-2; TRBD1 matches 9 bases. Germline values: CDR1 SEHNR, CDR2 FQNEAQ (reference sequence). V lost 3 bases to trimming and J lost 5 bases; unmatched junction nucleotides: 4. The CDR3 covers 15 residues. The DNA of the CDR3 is TGTGCCAGCAGCTTGGGACAGGGAGAAACCGGGGAGCTGTTTTTT. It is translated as CASSLGQGETGELFF.

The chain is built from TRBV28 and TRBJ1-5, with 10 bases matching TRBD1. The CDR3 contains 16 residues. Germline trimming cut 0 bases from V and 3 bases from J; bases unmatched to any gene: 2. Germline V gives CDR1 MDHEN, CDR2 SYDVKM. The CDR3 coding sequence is TGTGCCAGCAGTTTATGGGGACAGGGGTTCAATCAGCCCCAGCATTTT. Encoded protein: CASSLWGQGFNQPQHF. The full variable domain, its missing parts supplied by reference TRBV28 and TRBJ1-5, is DVKVTQSSRYLVKRTGEKVFLECVQDMDHENMFWYRQDPGLGLRLIYFSYDVKMKEKGDIPEGYSVSREKKERFSLILESASTNQTSMYLCASSLWGQGFNQPQHFGDGTRLSIL.

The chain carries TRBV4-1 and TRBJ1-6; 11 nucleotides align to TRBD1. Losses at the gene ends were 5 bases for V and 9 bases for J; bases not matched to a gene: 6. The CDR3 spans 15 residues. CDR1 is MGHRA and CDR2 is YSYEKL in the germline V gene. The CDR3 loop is CASSGTGTGGSPLHF. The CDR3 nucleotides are TGCGCCAGCAGCGGTACGGGGACAGGGGGTTCACCCCTCCACTTT.

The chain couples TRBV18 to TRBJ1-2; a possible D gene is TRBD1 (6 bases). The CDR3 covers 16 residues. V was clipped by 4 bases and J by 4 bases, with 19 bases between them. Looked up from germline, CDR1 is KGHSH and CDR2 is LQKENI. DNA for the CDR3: TGTGCCAGCTCACTCGGCCAAGGGGGATCTAGCTATGGCTACACCTTC. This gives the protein CASSLGQGGSSYGYTF.

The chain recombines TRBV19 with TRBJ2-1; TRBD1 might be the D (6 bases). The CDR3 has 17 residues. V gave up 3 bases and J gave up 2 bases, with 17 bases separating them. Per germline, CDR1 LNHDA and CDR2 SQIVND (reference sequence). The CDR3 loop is CASSMSPQGPPYNEQFF. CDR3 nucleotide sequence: TGTGCCAGTAGTATGTCACCACAGGGTCCCCCCTACAATGAGCAGTTCTTC.

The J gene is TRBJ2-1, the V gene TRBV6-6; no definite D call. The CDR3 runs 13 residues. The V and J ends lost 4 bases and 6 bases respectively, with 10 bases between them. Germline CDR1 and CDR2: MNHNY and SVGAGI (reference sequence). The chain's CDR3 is CASSSPTVNEQFF. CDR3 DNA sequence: TGTGCCAGCAGTTCTCCCACAGTCAATGAGCAGTTCTTC.

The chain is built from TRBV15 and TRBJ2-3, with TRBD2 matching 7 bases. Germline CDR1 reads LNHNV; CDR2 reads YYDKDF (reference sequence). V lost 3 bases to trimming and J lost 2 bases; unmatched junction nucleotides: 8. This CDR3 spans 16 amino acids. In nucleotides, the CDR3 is TGTGCCACCAGCAGTAGGTGGGGAGGGGACACAGATACGCAGTATTTT. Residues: CATSSRWGGDTDTQYF.

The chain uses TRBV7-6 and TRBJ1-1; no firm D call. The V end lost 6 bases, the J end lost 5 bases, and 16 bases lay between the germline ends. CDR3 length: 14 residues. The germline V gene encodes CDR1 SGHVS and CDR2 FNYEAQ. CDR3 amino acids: CASRDPGRATEAFF. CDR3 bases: TGTGCCAGCAGAGACCCGGGGAGGGCGACTGAAGCTTTCTTT.

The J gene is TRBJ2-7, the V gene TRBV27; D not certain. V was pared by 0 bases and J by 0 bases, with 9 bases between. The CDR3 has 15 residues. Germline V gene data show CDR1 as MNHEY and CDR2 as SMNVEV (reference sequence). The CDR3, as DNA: TGTGCCAGCAGTTTATCGAACCCCAGCTCCTACGAGCAGTACTTC. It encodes CASSLSNPSSYEQYF.

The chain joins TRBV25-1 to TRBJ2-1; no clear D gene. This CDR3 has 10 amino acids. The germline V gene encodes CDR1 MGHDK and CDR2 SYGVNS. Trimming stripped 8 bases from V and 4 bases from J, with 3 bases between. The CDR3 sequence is CASQYNEQFF. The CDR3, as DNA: TGTGCCAGCCAGTACAATGAGCAGTTCTTC.

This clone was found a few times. The CDR3 coding sequence is TGCGCCAGCAGCCAAGATTGGGACAGGGGGGAGACCCAGTACTTC. Encoded protein: CASSQDWDRGETQYF. This sequence joins TRBV4-1 and TRBJ2-5; 11 bases are a match to TRBD1. J gave up 5 bases and V 0 bases, and 2 bases lay outside the gene matches. CDR3 length: 15 residues. The germline CDR1 and CDR2 sequences are MGHRA and YSYEKL.

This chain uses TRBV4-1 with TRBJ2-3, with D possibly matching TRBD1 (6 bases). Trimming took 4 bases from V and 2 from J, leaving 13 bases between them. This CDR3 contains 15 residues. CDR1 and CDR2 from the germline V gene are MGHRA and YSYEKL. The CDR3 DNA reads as TGCGCCAGCAGCCGTGGGGGCTACCTCACAGATACGCAGTATTTT. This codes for CASSRGGYLTDTQYF.

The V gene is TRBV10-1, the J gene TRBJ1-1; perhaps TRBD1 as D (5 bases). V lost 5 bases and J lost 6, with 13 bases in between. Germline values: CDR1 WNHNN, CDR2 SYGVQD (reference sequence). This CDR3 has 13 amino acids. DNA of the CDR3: TGCGCCAGCAGTCCAGGGATCTGGGCTGAAGCTTTCTTT. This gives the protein CASSPGIWAEAFF.

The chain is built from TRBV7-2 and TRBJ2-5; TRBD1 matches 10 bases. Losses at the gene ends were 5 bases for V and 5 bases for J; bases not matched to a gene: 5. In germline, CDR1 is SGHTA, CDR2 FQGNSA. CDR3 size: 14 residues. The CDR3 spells CASSRDRGWETQYF. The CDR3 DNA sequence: TGTGCCAGCAGCCGGGACAGGGGTTGGGAGACCCAGTACTTC.

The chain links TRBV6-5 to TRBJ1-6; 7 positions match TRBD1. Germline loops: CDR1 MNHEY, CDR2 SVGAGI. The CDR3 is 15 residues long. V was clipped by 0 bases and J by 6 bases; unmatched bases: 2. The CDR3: CASSYSQGSNSPLHF. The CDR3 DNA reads TGTGCCAGCAGTTACTCACAGGGGTCTAATTCACCCCTCCACTTT.

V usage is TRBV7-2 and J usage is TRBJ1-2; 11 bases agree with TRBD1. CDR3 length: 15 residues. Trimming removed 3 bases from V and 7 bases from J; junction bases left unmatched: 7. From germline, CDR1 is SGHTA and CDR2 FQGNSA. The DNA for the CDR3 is TGTGCCAGCAGCTTCCCGAAAGGACAGGGGGCTGGCTACACCTTC. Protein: CASSFPKGQGAGYTF.

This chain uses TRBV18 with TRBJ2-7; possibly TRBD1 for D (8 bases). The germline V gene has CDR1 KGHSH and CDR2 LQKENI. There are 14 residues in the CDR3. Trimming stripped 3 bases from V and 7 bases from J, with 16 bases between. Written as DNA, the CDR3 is TGTGCCAGCTCACCTCAGGACAGGGAGGGAGAGCAGTACTTC. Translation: CASSPQDREGEQYF.

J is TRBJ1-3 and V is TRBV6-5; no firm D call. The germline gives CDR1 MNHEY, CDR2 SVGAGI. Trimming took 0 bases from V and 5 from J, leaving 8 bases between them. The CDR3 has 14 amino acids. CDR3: CASSYSNRRNTIYF. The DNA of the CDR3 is TGTGCCAGCAGTTACTCGAACAGACGAAACACCATATATTTT.

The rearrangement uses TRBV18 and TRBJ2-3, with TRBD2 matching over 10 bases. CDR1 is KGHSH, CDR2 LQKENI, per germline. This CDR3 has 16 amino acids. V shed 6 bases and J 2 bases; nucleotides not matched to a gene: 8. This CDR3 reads CASSPNSGGTTDTQYF. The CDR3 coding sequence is TGTGCCAGCTCTCCGAATAGCGGGGGGACCACAGATACGCAGTATTTT.

The CDR3 loop is CASSPRSSYEQYF. CDR3 in DNA: TGTGCCAGCAGCCCCCGGAGCTCCTACGAGCAGTACTTC. This rearrangement joins TRBV7-6 to TRBJ2-7; no definite D call. Germline-derived CDR1 and CDR2 are SGHVS and FNYEAQ. Trimming shortened V by 5 bases and J by 0 bases, and 8 bases separated the two germline ends. The CDR3 contains 13 residues. Together with reference TRBV7-6 and TRBJ2-7, the CDR3 gives the full variable domain: GAGVSQSPRYKVTKRGQDVALRCDPISGHVSLYWYRQALGQGPEFLTYFNYEAQQDKSGLPNDRFSAERPEGSISTLTIQRTEQRDSAMYRCASSPRSSYEQYFGPGTRLTVT.

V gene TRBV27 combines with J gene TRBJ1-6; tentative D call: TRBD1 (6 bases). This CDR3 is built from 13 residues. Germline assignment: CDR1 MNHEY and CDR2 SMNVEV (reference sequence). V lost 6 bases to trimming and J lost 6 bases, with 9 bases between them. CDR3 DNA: TGTGCCAGCAGAGGGGGAGTTAATTCACCCCTCCACTTT. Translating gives CASRGGVNSPLHF.

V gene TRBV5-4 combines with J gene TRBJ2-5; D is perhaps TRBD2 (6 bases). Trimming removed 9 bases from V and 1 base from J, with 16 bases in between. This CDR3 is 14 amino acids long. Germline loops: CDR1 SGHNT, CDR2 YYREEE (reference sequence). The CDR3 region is CATRGRAGQETQYF. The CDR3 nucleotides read TGTGCCACCCGGGGCCGAGCGGGCCAAGAGACCCAGTACTTC.

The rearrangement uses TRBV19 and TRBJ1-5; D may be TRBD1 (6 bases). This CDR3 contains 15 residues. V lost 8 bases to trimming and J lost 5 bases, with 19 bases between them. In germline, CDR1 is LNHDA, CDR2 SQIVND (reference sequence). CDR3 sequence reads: CASQDSPSLHQPQHF. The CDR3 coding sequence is TGTGCCAGTCAGGACAGTCCAAGTTTACATCAGCCCCAGCATTTT.

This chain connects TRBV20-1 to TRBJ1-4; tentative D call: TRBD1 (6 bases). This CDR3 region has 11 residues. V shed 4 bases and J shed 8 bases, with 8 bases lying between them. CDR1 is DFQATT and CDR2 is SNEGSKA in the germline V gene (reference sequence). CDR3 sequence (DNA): TGCAGTGCTAAAACAGGGGAAAAACTGTTTTTT. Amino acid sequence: CSAKTGEKLFF.

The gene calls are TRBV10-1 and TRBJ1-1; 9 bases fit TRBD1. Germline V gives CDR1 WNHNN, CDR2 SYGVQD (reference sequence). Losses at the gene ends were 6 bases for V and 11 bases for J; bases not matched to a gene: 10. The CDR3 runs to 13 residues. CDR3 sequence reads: CASRADRGGLAFF. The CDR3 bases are TGCGCCAGCAGGGCGGACAGGGGCGGATTGGCTTTCTTT.